Below, 24 T cell receptor beta chains from the same sample are listed, as sequenced in a study of T-cell memory formation after mild COVID-19. MiXCR, applied by TCRdb to the 5' RACE reads, yields one record per CDR3 protein. The sample lists about 200,000 distinct CDR3 sequences, 16% occurring once. Sequenced input: PBMCs or a T cell subset sorted from them (not recorded which). These receptors all stem from an adult woman who had mild COVID-19 (a few samples of this study predate the infection). Cell type and time point are not known.

The rearrangement uses TRBV7-2 and TRBJ1-1, with a possible D match to TRBD1 (5 bases). The CDR3 spans 18 residues. The V and J ends lost 1 base and 0 bases respectively, with 18 bases between them. Germline CDR1 is SGHTA and CDR2 is FQGNSA. This chain's CDR3 is CASSLGYSVAGLNTEAFF. Written as DNA, the CDR3 is TGTGCCAGCAGCTTAGGTTATAGTGTAGCGGGGCTGAACACTGAAGCTTTCTTT.

This chain joins TRBV7-8 and TRBJ2-3; 7 bases match TRBD1. J gave up 9 bases and V 5 bases, and 8 bases lay outside the gene matches. The CDR3 has 13 amino acids. Germline V gene sequence: CDR1 SGHVS, CDR2 FQNEAQ. The CDR3 coding sequence is TGTGCCAGCAGCCCCGCACAGACAGGGACGCAGTATTTT. Its protein is CASSPAQTGTQYF.

The V call is TRBV6-6, the J call TRBJ2-5, with TRBD2 identical over 9 bases. Germline V gene lookup returns CDR1 MNHNY and CDR2 SVGAGI (reference sequence). V lost 0 bases and J lost 5; bases outside the gene matches: 10. The CDR3 extends over 17 amino acids. The CDR3: CASSYSNPTAGGETQYF. The CDR3 DNA reads as TGTGCCAGCAGTTACTCGAACCCGACCGCGGGGGGGGAGACCCAGTACTTC.

J is TRBJ2-7 and V is TRBV5-1; D is unresolved. The V gene lost 1 base and the J gene lost 4 bases, with 15 bases spanning the gap. This CDR3 contains 15 residues. The germline gives CDR1 SGHRS, CDR2 YFSETQ. CDR3 protein: CASSLSPTYGYEQYF. The DNA for the CDR3 is TGCGCCAGCAGCTTGTCCCCGACGTACGGATACGAGCAGTACTTC. The full variable domain, rest sourced from reference TRBV5-1 and TRBJ2-7, is KAGVTQTPRYLIKTRGQQVTLSCSPISGHRSVSWYQQTPGQGLQFLFEYFSETQRNKGNFPGRFSGRQFSNSRSEMNVSTLELGDSALYLCASSLSPTYGYEQYFGPGTRLTVT.

This clonotype was seen a few times. The chain couples TRBV5-1 to TRBJ2-1, with 9 bases identical to TRBD1. V lost 0 bases and J lost 6; bases outside the gene matches: 4. This CDR3 has 15 residues. Per germline, CDR1 SGHRS and CDR2 YFSETQ. CDR3 sequence: CASSLEGQGGNEQFF. In nucleotides, the CDR3 is TGCGCCAGCAGCTTGGAGGGACAGGGAGGCAATGAGCAGTTCTTC.

There are a few counts of this clonotype. The chain is built from TRBV7-2 and TRBJ1-6; D might be TRBD1 (5 bases). Germline V CDR1 and CDR2: SGHTA, FQGNSA. There are 17 residues in the CDR3. V was shortened by 1 base and J by 6 bases, with 16 bases between the two germline ends. The CDR3, as DNA: TGTGCCAGCAGCTTAGGGGCCTGGGGGAACGGTAATTCACCCCTCCACTTT. It yields the protein CASSLGAWGNGNSPLHF. Together with reference TRBV7-2 and TRBJ1-6, the CDR3 gives the full variable domain: GAGVSQSPSNKVTEKGKDVELRCDPISGHTALYWYRQSLGQGLEFLIYFQGNSAPDKSGLPSDRFSAERTGGSVSTLTIQRTQQEDSAVYLCASSLGAWGNGNSPLHFGNGTRLTVT.

The V gene is TRBV12-3 or TRBV12-4, the J gene TRBJ1-2; 7 bases are a match to TRBD1. J gave up 5 bases and V 2 bases, and 5 bases lay outside the gene matches. This CDR3 spans 14 amino acids. In DNA form, the CDR3 reads TGTGCCAGCAGTTTAACGACAGGGATGTATGGCTACACCTTC. It specifies CASSLTTGMYGYTF.

This clonotype came up a few times. This chain links TRBV30 with TRBJ2-3, with D perhaps being TRBD1 or TRBD2 (6 bases each). V lost 3 bases and J 1 base, leaving 14 bases between the germline ends. This CDR3 comprises 15 residues. CDR1 is GTSNPN, CDR2 SVGIG, per germline (reference sequence). The CDR3, as DNA: TGTGCCTGGAGCGCCGGGGGCGGGGGCACAGATACGCAGTATTTT. Its translation: CAWSAGGGGTDTQYF.

The table lists this clonotype with a few counts. The chain employs TRBV28 and TRBJ2-5, with 12 bases matching TRBD2. V shed 6 bases, J shed 2 bases, and the junction held 7 bases outside the gene matches. The CDR3 is 16 residues long. Germline CDR1 reads MDHEN; CDR2 reads SYDVKM. The CDR3, as DNA: TGTGCCAGCAGCTTTGGACTAGCGGGAAATCAAGAGACCCAGTACTTC. Translating it yields CASSFGLAGNQETQYF.

This chain uses TRBV29-1 with TRBJ2-1; 7 nucleotides align to TRBD2. In germline, CDR1 is SQVTM, CDR2 ANQGSEA. The CDR3 covers 12 residues. The junction had 1 base not matched to a gene; V was cut back by 4 bases and J by 4 bases. The CDR3 DNA follows: TGCAGCGTTGGAGCGGGATACAATGAGCAGTTCTTC. It encodes CSVGAGYNEQFF.

The table lists this clonotype with a few counts. J is TRBJ2-3 and V is TRBV20-1; 7 nucleotides align to TRBD2. The CDR3 loop spans 14 amino acids. The germline V gene encodes CDR1 DFQATT and CDR2 SNEGSKA (reference sequence). J lost 6 bases, V lost 0 bases, and 6 bases had no gene match. As DNA, the CDR3 is TGCAGTGCTAGAGAAACCGGGAGGCTCGATACGCAGTATTTT. It yields the protein CSARETGRLDTQYF.

The V call is TRBV18, the J call TRBJ2-1; D not resolved. V lost 1 base and J 8 bases, leaving 9 bases between the germline ends. In germline, CDR1 is KGHSH, CDR2 LQKENI. CDR3 length: 13 amino acids. In DNA, the CDR3 is TGTGCCAGCTCACCACGGGTCTCGGATGAGCAGTTCTTC. This gives the protein CASSPRVSDEQFF. The complete variable domain, with remaining parts taken from reference TRBV18 and TRBJ2-1, reads NAGVMQNPRHLVRRRGQEARLRCSPMKGHSHVYWYRQLPEEGLKFMVYLQKENIIDESGMPKERFSAEFPKEGPSILRIQQVVRGDSAAYFCASSPRVSDEQFFGPGTRLTVL.

The chain is built from TRBV5-1 and TRBJ1-2, with D possibly being TRBD1 (5 bases). From germline, CDR1 is SGHRS and CDR2 YFSETQ. The V end lost 4 bases, the J end lost 2 bases, and 9 bases lay between the germline ends. There are 13 residues in the CDR3. This chain's CDR3 is CASSGDGNYGYTF. CDR3 in DNA: TGCGCCAGCAGCGGGGACGGGAACTATGGCTACACCTTC.

The chain combines TRBV5-1 with TRBJ1-1, with a tentative D call TRBD1 (5 bases). CDR1 and CDR2 (germline): SGHRS, YFSETQ. The CDR3 contains 16 residues. V was pared by 3 bases and J by 0 bases, with 15 bases between. The CDR3 sequence is CASSSKSGPMNTEAFF. Written as DNA, the CDR3 is TGCGCCAGCAGCTCTAAATCGGGACCCATGAACACTGAAGCTTTCTTT.

A few counts support this clonotype. The chain joins TRBV9 to TRBJ1-1, with a weak D call TRBD1 (5 bases). The CDR3 is 13 residues long. Germline V lookup: CDR1 SGDLS, CDR2 YYNGEE. V dropped 1 base and J dropped 8 bases, with 12 bases sitting between them. This CDR3 is CASSVQGPGEAFF. The CDR3 bases are TGTGCCAGCAGCGTACAGGGACCTGGGGAAGCTTTCTTT. Full variable domain (outside the CDR3, taken from reference TRBV9 and TRBJ1-1): DSGVTQTPKHLITATGQRVTLRCSPRSGDLSVYWYQQSLDQGLQFLIQYYNGEERAKGNILERFSAQQFPDLHSELNLSSLELGDSALYFCASSVQGPGEAFFGQGTRLTVV.

This clonotype was observed a few times. CDR3 nucleotide sequence: TGTGCCAGCAGCAACCGGATACAGGGAGCGAACACCGGGGAGCTGTTTTTT. Translated: CASSNRIQGANTGELFF. The chain employs TRBV7-3 and TRBJ2-2; D may be TRBD1 (6 bases). Trimming took 5 bases from V and 0 from J, leaving 16 bases between them. Germline V CDR1 and CDR2: SGHTA, FQGTGA. The CDR3 sequence is 17 residues long.

V usage is TRBV5-6 and J usage is TRBJ2-3, with TRBD1 identical over 7 bases. The CDR3 totals 16 residues. The junction had 11 bases not matched to a gene; V was cut back by 4 bases and J by 3 bases. Per germline, CDR1 SGHDT and CDR2 YYEEEE. The DNA for the CDR3 is TGTGCCAGCAGCCTCGGGACAGCGTGGAGAACAGATACGCAGTATTTT. Translating it yields CASSLGTAWRTDTQYF.

This clonotype was detected ten times or more. The genes are TRBV12-3 or TRBV12-4 and TRBJ2-1; D possibly matches TRBD1 or TRBD2 (6 bases each). The CDR3 length is 17 residues. V was trimmed by 2 bases and J by 2 bases, leaving 16 bases between them. The CDR3 coding sequence is TGTGCCAGCAGTTTACCAGCCGGGGGACAACCCTACAATGAGCAGTTCTTC. It codes for CASSLPAGGQPYNEQFF.

The chain carries TRBV4-2 and TRBJ2-7; 11 bases line up with TRBD1. CDR3 length: 14 amino acids. V gave up 6 bases and J gave up 3 bases; unmatched junction bases: 4. The germline V gene encodes CDR1 LGHNA and CDR2 YNFKEQ. The CDR3 here is CASRLGQGDYEQYF. Written as DNA, the CDR3 is TGTGCCAGCAGGCTGGGACAGGGGGACTACGAGCAGTACTTC.

This clonotype showed up just a few times. The rearrangement links TRBV7-6 to TRBJ1-2, with 10 bases identical to TRBD1. The trim removed 5 bases at V and 5 bases at J, leaving 5 bases unmatched. Looked up from germline, CDR1 is SGHVS and CDR2 is FNYEAQ. The CDR3 loop spans 14 amino acids. The CDR3 DNA follows: TGTGCCAGCAGCCAACGGACAGGGGGGTATGGCTACACCTTC. Protein sequence: CASSQRTGGYGYTF.

This clonotype was detected a few times. The chain couples TRBV24-1 to TRBJ2-1, with 12 bases fitting TRBD1. Germline V gene lookup returns CDR1 KGHDR and CDR2 SFDVKD. Trimming at V came to 0 bases and at J to 8 bases, leaving 10 bases not matched to a gene. This CDR3 is built from 18 residues. CDR3 sequence (DNA): TGTGCCACCAGTGATTTGCGGACCGGGACAGGGGGCCTTGATGAGCAGTTCTTC. It specifies CATSDLRTGTGGLDEQFF.

This clonotype was seen at least ten times. The rearrangement joins TRBV20-1 to TRBJ2-5, with 11 positions matching TRBD1. The V gene's germline CDR1 is DFQATT and CDR2 SNEGSKA (reference sequence). The CDR3 runs 13 residues. V shed 6 bases, J shed 6 bases, and the junction held 6 bases outside the gene matches. CDR3 protein: CSALDRGRKTQYF. CDR3 bases: TGCAGTGCCCTGGACAGGGGGCGAAAGACCCAGTACTTC.

This clonotype was seen only a few times. The gene calls are TRBV24-1 and TRBJ2-5, with D unresolved. The germline V and J ends were trimmed by 7 bases and 5 bases, with 7 bases remaining between them. The CDR3 totals 11 residues. CDR1 and CDR2 (germline): KGHDR, SFDVKD. The CDR3 bases are TGTGCCACCAGCGTTTCTGAGACCCAGTACTTC. Protein sequence: CATSVSETQYF.

This clonotype has a handful of counts. This chain uses TRBV28 with TRBJ2-2; 9 bases line up with TRBD1. With V trimmed by 1 base and J by 6 bases, 6 bases remained unmatched. CDR1 and CDR2 (germline): MDHEN, SYDVKM. This CDR3 is built from 16 residues. CDR3 coding DNA: TGTGCCAGCAGTTTATACGGACAGGGGAAGGCCGGGGAGCTGTTTTTT. As protein: CASSLYGQGKAGELFF.